The 15 T cell receptor beta chains listed next were all sequenced from one sample in a study of cytomegalovirus exposure and HLA in healthy donors. The PCR ran on 60 Vbeta and 13 Jbeta primers. Clones were read by immunoSEQ multiplex PCR, and TCRdb kept only the in-frame ones, dropping some. Of 150,000 to 200,000 clones listed, almost 80% were seen once; the top ten hold over 1%. Sequencing was carried out using PBMCs. These receptors were taken from a woman in her fifties or sixties in good health and CMV-seronegative.

The chain is built from TRBV21-1 and TRBJ1-5; TRBD1, as called in the table, went unchecked against the DNA. TRBV21-1 is a pseudogene. There are 19 residues in the CDR3. CDR3 sequence reads: CASSQSEDRGLNSNQPQHF. DNA for the CDR3: TGTGCCAGCAGCCAGTCTGAGGATAGGGGGCTTAATAGCAATCAGCCCCAGCATTTT.

V and J are TRBV29-1 and TRBJ1-1, with TRBD1 identical over 9 bases. Per the germline V gene, CDR1 is SQVTM and CDR2 is ANQGSEA. After removal of 4 bases from V and 5 bases from J, the junction contained 2 bases not matched to a gene. This CDR3 has 12 amino acids. The CDR3 reads CSVGQGVTEAFF. CDR3 in DNA: TGCAGCGTTGGACAGGGGGTAACTGAAGCTTTCTTT. Variable domain in full (rest from reference TRBV29-1 and TRBJ1-1): SAVISQKPSRDICQRGTSLTIQCQVDSQVTMMFWYRQQPGQSLTLIATANQGSEATYESGFVIDKFPISRPNLTFSTLTVSNMSPEDSSIYLCSVGQGVTEAFFGQGTRLTVV.

The V gene is TRBV5-5, the J gene TRBJ1-1; 7 bases map to TRBD1. V shed 7 bases and J 4 bases; nucleotides not matched to a gene: 10. The CDR3 extends over 14 amino acids. Germline V gene data show CDR1 as SGHKS and CDR2 as YYEKEE (reference sequence). DNA of the CDR3: TGTGCCAGCGACAGGGTCCTGATGGGCACTGAAGCTTTCTTT. It encodes CASDRVLMGTEAFF.

V usage is TRBV29-1 and J usage is TRBJ2-3; 11 bases map to TRBD1. The CDR3 is 21 amino acids. From germline, CDR1 is SQVTM and CDR2 ANQGSEA. V lost 4 bases and J lost 2; bases outside the gene matches: 23. The CDR3 DNA reads as TGCAGCGTTGGGGGTAGTCGGGACAGGGGGACCAGCGGGGCCTTCACAGATACGCAGTATTTT. It encodes CSVGGSRDRGTSGAFTDTQYF.

The rearrangement joins TRBV19 to TRBJ2-7, with D possibly being TRBD2 (6 bases). Germline assignment: CDR1 LNHDA and CDR2 SQIVND (reference sequence). This CDR3 has 17 amino acids. The germline V and J ends were trimmed by 6 bases and 5 bases, with 26 bases remaining between them. The CDR3 protein is CASSHPRGPGIRDEQYF. The CDR3 nucleotides are TGTGCCAGTAGCCATCCGCGGGGACCCGGGATAAGGGACGAGCAGTACTTC. Full variable domain (outside the CDR3, taken from reference TRBV19 and TRBJ2-7): DGGITQSPKYLFRKEGQNVTLSCEQNLNHDAMYWYRQDPGQGLRLIYYSQIVNDFQKGDIAEGYSVSREKKESFPLTVTSAQKNPTAFYLCASSHPRGPGIRDEQYFGPGTRLTVT.

The rearrangement joins TRBV19 to TRBJ2-7, with 7 bases lining up with TRBD2. Germline assignment: CDR1 LNHDA and CDR2 SQIVND (reference sequence). Unmatched junction bases numbered 5, after V lost 3 bases and J lost 0 bases. CDR3 length: 15 amino acids. CDR3 in DNA: TGTGCCAGTAGTATCGGGCTAGCGGTCTCCTACGAGCAGTACTTC. Amino acid sequence: CASSIGLAVSYEQYF.

The chain is built from TRBV9 and TRBJ1-1; D gene ambiguous. This CDR3 comprises 15 residues. CDR1 and CDR2 (germline): SGDLS, YYNGEE. V was clipped by 0 bases and J by 3 bases, with 12 bases between them. CDR3 nucleotides: TGTGCCAGCAGCGTAGCCCCTACCCGTGACACTGAAGCTTTCTTT. Its protein is CASSVAPTRDTEAFF.

This chain links TRBV30 with TRBJ1-4; TRBD1 aligns across 8 bases. After removal of 3 bases from V and 8 bases from J, the junction contained 23 bases not matched to a gene. Per the germline V gene, CDR1 is GTSNPN and CDR2 is SVGIG (reference sequence). The CDR3 spans 19 residues. The CDR3 DNA sequence: TGTGCCTGGAGGAGAGGAGTCGCCGGAGGAACAGGGGGGAAGGAAAAACTGTTTTTT. Its protein is CAWRRGVAGGTGGKEKLFF.

The chain employs TRBV6-5 and TRBJ2-5, with D uncertain. The DNA end favors TRBJ2-7, so the J call may be wrong. Germline-derived CDR1 and CDR2 are MNHEY and SVGAGI. The CDR3 is 15 amino acids. In nucleotides, the CDR3 is TGTGCCAGCAGTTACGGTCGGGTAAGCTCCTACGAGCAGTACTTC. It yields the protein CASSYGRVSSYEQYF.

J is TRBJ2-7 and V is TRBV7-8; D is perhaps TRBD2 (6 bases). Germline loops: CDR1 SGHVS, CDR2 FQNEAQ. V lost 2 bases to trimming and J lost 5 bases, with 16 bases between them. This CDR3 is 15 amino acids long. The DNA of the CDR3 is TGTGCCAGCAGCTTAAATGGGCGGGGCCCCCACGAGCAGTACTTC. Its protein is CASSLNGRGPHEQYF. Variable domain in full (rest from reference TRBV7-8 and TRBJ2-7): GAGVSQSPRYKVAKRGQDVALRCDPISGHVSLFWYQQALGQGPEFLTYFQNEAQLDKSGLPSDRFFAERPEGSVSTLKIQRTQQEDSAVYLCASSLNGRGPHEQYFGPGTRLTVT.

V and J are TRBV5-4 and TRBJ2-7; tentatively, D is TRBD1 (6 bases). V lost 5 bases to trimming and J lost 0 bases, with 15 bases between them. The CDR3 has 15 amino acids. Looked up from germline, CDR1 is SGHNT and CDR2 is YYREEE (reference sequence). The CDR3 protein is CASSNRAPSSYEQYF. The CDR3 region has the DNA TGTGCCAGCAGTAACAGGGCCCCGAGCTCCTACGAGCAGTACTTC.

The V call is TRBV5-1, the J call TRBJ2-4, with TRBD1 identical over 8 bases. The ends lost 4 bases at V and 0 bases at J; junction bases unmatched: 9. The CDR3 covers 17 residues. Germline V gene data show CDR1 as SGHRS and CDR2 as YFSETQ. Here the CDR3 reads CASSNLQGAKAKNIQYF. The CDR3 DNA sequence: TGCGCCAGCAGCAACCTCCAGGGGGCTAAAGCCAAAAACATTCAGTACTTC.

The rearrangement joins TRBV28 to TRBJ1-1; TRBD1 agrees at 11 bases. The germline gives CDR1 MDHEN, CDR2 SYDVKM. CDR3 size: 14 residues. Trimming took 5 bases from V and 10 from J; bases not matched to a gene: 9. CDR3 sequence: CASSGPGQGVGAFF. The CDR3 DNA reads TGTGCCAGCAGTGGCCCGGGACAGGGGGTCGGAGCTTTCTTT.

V is TRBV6-1 and J is TRBJ1-2; D remains ambiguous. Germline V gene data show CDR1 as MNHNS and CDR2 as SASEGT. V gave up 4 bases and J gave up 4 bases, with 7 bases separating them. This CDR3 is built from 12 residues. The CDR3 sequence is CASSVPSYGYTF. In DNA form, the CDR3 reads TGTGCCAGCAGTGTTCCGTCCTATGGCTACACCTTC.

J is TRBJ2-7 and V is TRBV11-2; 7 bases align to TRBD1. Germline lookup yields CDR1 SGHAT and CDR2 FQNNGV. J was trimmed by 2 bases and V by 4 bases; bases with no gene match: 8. This CDR3 region has 15 residues. The CDR3 loop reads CASSSPRGLTYEQYF. The CDR3 coding sequence is TGTGCCAGCAGCTCCCCTAGGGGGCTGACCTACGAGCAGTACTTC.